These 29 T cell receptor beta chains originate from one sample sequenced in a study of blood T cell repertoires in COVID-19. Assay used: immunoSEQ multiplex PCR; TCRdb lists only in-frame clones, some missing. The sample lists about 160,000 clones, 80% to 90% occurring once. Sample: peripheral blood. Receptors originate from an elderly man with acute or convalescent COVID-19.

Written as DNA, the CDR3 is TGTGCCAGCAGTTATCACGGACAGGGAATGAACTATGGCTACACCTTC. Translated: CASSYHGQGMNYGYTF. The gene calls are TRBV6-5 and TRBJ1-2, with 8 bases lining up with TRBD1. V was clipped by 3 bases and J by 2 bases; unmatched bases: 8. The CDR3 runs to 16 residues. Per germline, CDR1 MNHEY and CDR2 SVGAGI.

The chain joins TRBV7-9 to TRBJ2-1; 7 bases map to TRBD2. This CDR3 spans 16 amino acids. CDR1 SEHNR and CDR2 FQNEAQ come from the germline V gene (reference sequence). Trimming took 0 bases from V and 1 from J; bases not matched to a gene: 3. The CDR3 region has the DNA TGTGCCAGCAGCTTAGCGTACGGGGGGTCCTACAATGAGCAGTTCTTC. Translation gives CASSLAYGGSYNEQFF.

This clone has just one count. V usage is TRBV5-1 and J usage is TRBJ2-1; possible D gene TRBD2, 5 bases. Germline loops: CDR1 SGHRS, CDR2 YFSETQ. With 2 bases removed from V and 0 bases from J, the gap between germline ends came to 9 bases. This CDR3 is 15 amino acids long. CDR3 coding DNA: TGCGCCAGCAGCTTCGGGGTTAGCTCCTACAATGAGCAGTTCTTC. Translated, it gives CASSFGVSSYNEQFF.

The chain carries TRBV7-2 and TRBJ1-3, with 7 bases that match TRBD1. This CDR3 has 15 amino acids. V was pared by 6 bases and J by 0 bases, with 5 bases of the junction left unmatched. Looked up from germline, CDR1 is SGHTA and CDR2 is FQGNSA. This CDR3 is CASREDRTSGNTIYF. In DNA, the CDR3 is TGTGCCAGCAGGGAGGACAGGACCTCTGGAAACACCATATATTTT.

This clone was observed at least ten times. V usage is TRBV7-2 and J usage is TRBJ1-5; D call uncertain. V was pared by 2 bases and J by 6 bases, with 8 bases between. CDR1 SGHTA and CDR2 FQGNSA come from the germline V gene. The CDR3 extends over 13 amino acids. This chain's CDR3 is CASSLTGIQPQHF. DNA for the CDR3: TGTGCCAGCAGCTTAACCGGGATTCAGCCCCAGCATTTT. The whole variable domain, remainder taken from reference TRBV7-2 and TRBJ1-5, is GAGVSQSPSNKVTEKGKDVELRCDPISGHTALYWYRQSLGQGLEFLIYFQGNSAPDKSGLPSDRFSAERTGGSVSTLTIQRTQQEDSAVYLCASSLTGIQPQHFGDGTRLSIL.

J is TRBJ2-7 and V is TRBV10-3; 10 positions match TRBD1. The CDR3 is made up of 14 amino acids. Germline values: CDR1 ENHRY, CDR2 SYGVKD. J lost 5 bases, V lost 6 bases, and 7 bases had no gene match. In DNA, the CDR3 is TGTGCCATCAGGGAGGGGGACAGGGGTGACGAGCAGTACTTC. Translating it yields CAIREGDRGDEQYF.

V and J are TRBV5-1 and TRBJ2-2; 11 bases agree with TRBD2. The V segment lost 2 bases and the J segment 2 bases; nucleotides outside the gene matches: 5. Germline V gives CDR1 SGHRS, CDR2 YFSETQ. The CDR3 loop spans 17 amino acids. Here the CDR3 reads CASSLPGLADNTGELFF. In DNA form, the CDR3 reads TGCGCCAGCAGCTTACCGGGACTAGCGGACAACACCGGGGAGCTGTTTTTT.

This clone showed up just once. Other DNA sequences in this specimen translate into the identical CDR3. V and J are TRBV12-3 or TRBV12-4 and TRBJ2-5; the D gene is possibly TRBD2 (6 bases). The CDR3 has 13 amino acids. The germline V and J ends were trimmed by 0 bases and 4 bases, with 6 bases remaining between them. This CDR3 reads CASSLAGGETQYF. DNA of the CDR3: TGTGCCAGCAGTTTAGCGGGAGGAGAGACCCAGTACTTC.

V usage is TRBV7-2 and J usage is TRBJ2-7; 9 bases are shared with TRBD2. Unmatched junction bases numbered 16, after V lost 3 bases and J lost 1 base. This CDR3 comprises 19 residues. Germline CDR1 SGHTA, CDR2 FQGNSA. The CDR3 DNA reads TGTGCCAGCAGCTTGACCTGGTTTGGCGGGGGGGCTCGGTCCTACGAGCAGTACTTC. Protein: CASSLTWFGGGARSYEQYF. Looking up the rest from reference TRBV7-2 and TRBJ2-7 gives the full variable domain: GAGVSQSPSNKVTEKGKDVELRCDPISGHTALYWYRQSLGQGLEFLIYFQGNSAPDKSGLPSDRFSAERTGGSVSTLTIQRTQQEDSAVYLCASSLTWFGGGARSYEQYFGPGTRLTVT.

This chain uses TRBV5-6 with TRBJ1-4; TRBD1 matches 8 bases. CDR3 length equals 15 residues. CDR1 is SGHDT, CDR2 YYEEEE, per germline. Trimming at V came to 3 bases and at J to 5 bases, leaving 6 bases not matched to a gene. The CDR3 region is CASSSRTGRNEKLFF. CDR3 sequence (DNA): TGTGCCAGCAGCTCTCGGACAGGGAGGAATGAAAAACTGTTTTTT.

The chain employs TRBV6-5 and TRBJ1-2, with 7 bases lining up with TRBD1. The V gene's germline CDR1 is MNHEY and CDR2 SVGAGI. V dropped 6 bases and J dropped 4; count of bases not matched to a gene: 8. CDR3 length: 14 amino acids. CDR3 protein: CASSLDRFSYGYTF. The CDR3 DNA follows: TGTGCCAGCAGCTTGGACAGGTTTAGCTATGGCTACACCTTC.

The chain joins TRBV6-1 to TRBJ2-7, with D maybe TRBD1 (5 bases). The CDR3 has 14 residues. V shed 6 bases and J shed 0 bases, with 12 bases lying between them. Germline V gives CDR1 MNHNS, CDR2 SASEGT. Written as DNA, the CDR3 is TGTGCCAGCAGCTCTACAGGACCCTCCTACGAGCAGTACTTC. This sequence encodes CASSSTGPSYEQYF.

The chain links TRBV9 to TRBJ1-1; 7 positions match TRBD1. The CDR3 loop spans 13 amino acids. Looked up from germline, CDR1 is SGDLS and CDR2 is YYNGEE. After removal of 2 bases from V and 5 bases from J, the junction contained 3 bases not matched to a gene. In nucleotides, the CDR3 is TGTGCCAGCAGCGTCACAGGGGCAACTGAAGCTTTCTTT. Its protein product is CASSVTGATEAFF. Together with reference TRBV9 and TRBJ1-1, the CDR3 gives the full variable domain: DSGVTQTPKHLITATGQRVTLRCSPRSGDLSVYWYQQSLDQGLQFLIQYYNGEERAKGNILERFSAQQFPDLHSELNLSSLELGDSALYFCASSVTGATEAFFGQGTRLTVV.

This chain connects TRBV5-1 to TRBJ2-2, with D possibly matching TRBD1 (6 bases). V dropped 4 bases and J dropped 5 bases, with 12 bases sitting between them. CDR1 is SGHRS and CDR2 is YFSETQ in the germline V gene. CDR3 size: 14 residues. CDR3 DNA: TGCGCCAGCAGCAAAAACCAGGGGACCGGGGAGCTGTTTTTT. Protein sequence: CASSKNQGTGELFF.

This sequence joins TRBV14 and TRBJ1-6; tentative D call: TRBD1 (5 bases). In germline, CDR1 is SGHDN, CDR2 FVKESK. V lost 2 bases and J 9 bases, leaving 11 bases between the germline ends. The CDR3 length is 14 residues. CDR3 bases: TGTGCCAGCAGCCAACAGGGCCCGGTTTCACCCCTCCACTTT. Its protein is CASSQQGPVSPLHF.

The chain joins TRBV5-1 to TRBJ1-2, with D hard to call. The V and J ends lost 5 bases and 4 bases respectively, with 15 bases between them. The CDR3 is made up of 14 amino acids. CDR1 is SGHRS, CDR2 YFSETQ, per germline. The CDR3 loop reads CASSRESIVYGYTF. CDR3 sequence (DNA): TGCGCCAGCAGTCGCGAGTCAATCGTCTATGGCTACACCTTC.

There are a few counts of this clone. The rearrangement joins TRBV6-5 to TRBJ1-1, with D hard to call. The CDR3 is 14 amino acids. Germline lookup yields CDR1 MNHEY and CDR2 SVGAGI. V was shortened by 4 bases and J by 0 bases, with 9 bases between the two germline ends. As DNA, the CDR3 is TGTGCCAGCAGTTCTGCGTCATTGAACACTGAAGCTTTCTTT. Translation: CASSSASLNTEAFF.

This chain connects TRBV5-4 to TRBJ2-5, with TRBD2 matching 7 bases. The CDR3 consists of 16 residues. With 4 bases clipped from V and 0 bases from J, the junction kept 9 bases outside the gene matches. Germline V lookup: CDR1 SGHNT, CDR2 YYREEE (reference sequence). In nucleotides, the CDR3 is TGTGCCAGCAGCCCAACTAGCGAAATGTACCAAGAGACCCAGTACTTC. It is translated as CASSPTSEMYQETQYF.

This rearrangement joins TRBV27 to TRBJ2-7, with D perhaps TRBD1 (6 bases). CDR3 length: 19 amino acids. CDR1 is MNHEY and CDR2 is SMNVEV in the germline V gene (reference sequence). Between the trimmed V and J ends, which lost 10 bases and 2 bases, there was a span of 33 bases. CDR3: CATSPGAGVVMPTPYEQYF. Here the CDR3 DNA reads TGTGCCACCTCCCCCGGTGCAGGGGTGGTAATGCCCACCCCCTACGAGCAGTACTTC.

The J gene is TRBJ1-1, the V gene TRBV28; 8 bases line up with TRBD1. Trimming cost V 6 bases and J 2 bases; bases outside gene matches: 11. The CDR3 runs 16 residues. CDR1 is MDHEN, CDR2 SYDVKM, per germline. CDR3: CASSRPWGQANTEAFF. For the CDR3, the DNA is TGTGCCAGCAGCCGCCCCTGGGGACAGGCTAACACTGAAGCTTTCTTT.

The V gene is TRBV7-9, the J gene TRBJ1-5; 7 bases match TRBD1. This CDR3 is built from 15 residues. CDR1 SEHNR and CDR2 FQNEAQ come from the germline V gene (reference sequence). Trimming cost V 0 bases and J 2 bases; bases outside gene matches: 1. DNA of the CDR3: TGTGCCAGCAGCTTAGCAGGGGGCGGCAATCAGCCCCAGCATTTT. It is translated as CASSLAGGGNQPQHF.

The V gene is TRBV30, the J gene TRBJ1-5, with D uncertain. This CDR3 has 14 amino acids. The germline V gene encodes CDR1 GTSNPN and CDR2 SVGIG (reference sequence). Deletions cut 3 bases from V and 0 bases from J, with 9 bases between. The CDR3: CAWSEGTSNQPQHF. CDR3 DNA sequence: TGTGCCTGGAGCGAGGGAACTAGCAATCAGCCCCAGCATTTT.

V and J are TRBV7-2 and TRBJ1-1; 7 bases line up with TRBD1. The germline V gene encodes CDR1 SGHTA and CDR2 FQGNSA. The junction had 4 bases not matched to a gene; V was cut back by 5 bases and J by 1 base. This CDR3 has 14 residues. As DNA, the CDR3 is TGTGCCAGCAGCCCCGGGACAGCGAACACTGAAGCTTTCTTT. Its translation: CASSPGTANTEAFF.

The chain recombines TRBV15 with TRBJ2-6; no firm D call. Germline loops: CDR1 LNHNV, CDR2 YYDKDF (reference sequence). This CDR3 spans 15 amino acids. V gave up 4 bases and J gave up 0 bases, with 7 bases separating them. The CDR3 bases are TGTGCCACCAGCACAGGAAACTCTGGGGCCAACGTCCTGACTTTC. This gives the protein CATSTGNSGANVLTF. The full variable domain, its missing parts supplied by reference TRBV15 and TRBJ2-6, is DAMVIQNPRYQVTQFGKPVTLSCSQTLNHNVMYWYQQKSSQAPKLLFHYYDKDFNNEADTPDNFQSRRPNTSFCFLDIRSPGLGDTAMYLCATSTGNSGANVLTFGAGSRLTVL.

The CDR3 protein is CASKIELAKNTGELFF. The DNA for the CDR3 is TGTGCCAGCAAGATCGAACTAGCGAAAAACACCGGGGAGCTGTTTTTT. The chain recombines TRBV2 with TRBJ2-2, with TRBD2 matching over 7 bases. Germline V gene lookup returns CDR1 SNHLY and CDR2 FYNNEI. V shed 7 bases, J shed 2 bases, and the junction held 10 bases outside the gene matches. CDR3 length: 16 amino acids.

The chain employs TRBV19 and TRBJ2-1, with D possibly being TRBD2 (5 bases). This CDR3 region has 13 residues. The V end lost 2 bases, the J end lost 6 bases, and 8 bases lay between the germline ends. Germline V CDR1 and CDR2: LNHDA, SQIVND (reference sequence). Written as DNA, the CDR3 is TGTGCCAGTAGTATAATACTAGTCAATGAGCAGTTCTTC. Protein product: CASSIILVNEQFF. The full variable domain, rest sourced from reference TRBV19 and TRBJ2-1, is DGGITQSPKYLFRKEGQNVTLSCEQNLNHDAMYWYRQDPGQGLRLIYYSQIVNDFQKGDIAEGYSVSREKKESFPLTVTSAQKNPTAFYLCASSIILVNEQFFGPGTRLTVL.

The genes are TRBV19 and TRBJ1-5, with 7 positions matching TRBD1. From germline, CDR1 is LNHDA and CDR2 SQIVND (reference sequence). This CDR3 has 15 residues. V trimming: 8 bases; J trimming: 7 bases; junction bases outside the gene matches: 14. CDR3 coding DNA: TGTGCCAGTTCTACGGACAGGCTTAGGAACCAGCCCCAGCATTTT. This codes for CASSTDRLRNQPQHF.

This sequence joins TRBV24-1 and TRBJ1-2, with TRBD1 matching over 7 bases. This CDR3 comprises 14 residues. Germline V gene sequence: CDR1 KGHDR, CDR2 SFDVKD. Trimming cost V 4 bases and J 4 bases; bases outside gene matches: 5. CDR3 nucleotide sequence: TGTGCCACCAGTGACCCCGGACAGGTCTATGGCTACACCTTC. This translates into CATSDPGQVYGYTF.

CDR3 amino acids: CASSRDRGLSGNTIYF. The CDR3, as DNA: TGTGCCAGCAGCCGGGACAGGGGCCTCTCTGGAAACACCATATATTTT. The chain employs TRBV9 and TRBJ1-3; TRBD1 agrees at 10 bases. Germline values: CDR1 SGDLS, CDR2 YYNGEE. V shed 4 bases, J shed 0 bases, and the junction held 4 bases outside the gene matches. This CDR3 is built from 16 residues. The full variable domain, with the rest looked up from reference TRBV9 and TRBJ1-3, is DSGVTQTPKHLITATGQRVTLRCSPRSGDLSVYWYQQSLDQGLQFLIQYYNGEERAKGNILERFSAQQFPDLHSELNLSSLELGDSALYFCASSRDRGLSGNTIYFGEGSWLTVV.